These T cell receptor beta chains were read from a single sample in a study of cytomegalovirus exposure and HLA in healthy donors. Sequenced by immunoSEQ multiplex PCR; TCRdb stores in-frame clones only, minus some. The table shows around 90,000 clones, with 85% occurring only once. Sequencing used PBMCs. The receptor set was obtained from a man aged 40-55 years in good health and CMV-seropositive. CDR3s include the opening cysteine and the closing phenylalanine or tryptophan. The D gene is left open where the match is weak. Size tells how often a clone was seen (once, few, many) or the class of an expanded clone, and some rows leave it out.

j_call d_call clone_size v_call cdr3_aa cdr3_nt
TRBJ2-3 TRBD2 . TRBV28 CASSFPQGREGEDTQYF TGTGCCAGCAGTTTCCCCCAGGGGCGGGAGGGCGAAGATACGCAGTATTTT
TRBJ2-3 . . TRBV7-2 CASSPTLGGGHTDTQYF TGTGCCAGCAGCCCAACTCTCGGCGGGGGCCACACAGATACGCAGTATTTT
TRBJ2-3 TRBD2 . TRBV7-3 CASSPRTSGSTDTQYF TGTGCCAGCAGCCCAAGGACTAGCGGGAGCACAGATACGCAGTATTTT
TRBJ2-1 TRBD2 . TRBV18 CASSWGLAGGLGHNEQFF TGTGCCAGCTCATGGGGACTAGCGGGGGGGCTAGGCCACAATGAGCAGTTCTTC
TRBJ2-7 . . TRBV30 CAWNNGGTYEQYF TGTGCCTGGAACAACGGCGGTACCTACGAGCAGTACTTC
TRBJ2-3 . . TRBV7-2 CASSAYTDTQYF TGTGCCAGCAGCGCCTACACAGATACGCAGTATTTT
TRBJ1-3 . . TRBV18 CASSPDGSSGNTIYF TGTGCCAGCTCACCGGACGGGAGCTCTGGAAACACCATATATTTT
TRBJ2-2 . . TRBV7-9 CASSMVAPGELFF TGTGCCAGCAGTATGGTAGCCCCCGGGGAGCTGTTTTTT
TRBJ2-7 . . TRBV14 CASSQETYTEQYF TGTGCCAGCAGCCAAGAGACTTATACGGAGCAGTACTTC
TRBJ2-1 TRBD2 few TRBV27 CASSPGTSGRGFYNEQFF TGTGCCAGCAGTCCGGGGACTAGCGGGAGGGGATTCTACAATGAGCAGTTCTTC
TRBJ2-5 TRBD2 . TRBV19 CASSIRSGGAPETQYF TGTGCCAGTAGTATCAGGAGCGGGGGGGCTCCAGAGACCCAGTACTTC
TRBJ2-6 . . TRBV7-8 CASNRGGRGANVLTF TGTGCCAGCAACAGGGGGGGGCGTGGGGCCAACGTCCTGACTTTC
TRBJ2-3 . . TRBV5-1 CASTDWSRGGSDTQYF TGCGCCAGCACCGACTGGTCTAGGGGGGGGTCAGATACGCAGTATTTT
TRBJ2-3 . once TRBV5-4 CASSPLPGTDTQYF TGTGCCAGCAGCCCCCTTCCAGGCACAGATACGCAGTATTTT
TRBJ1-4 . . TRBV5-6 CASSFSRGYQEKLFF TGTGCCAGCAGCTTTTCAAGGGGATATCAAGAAAAACTGTTTTTT
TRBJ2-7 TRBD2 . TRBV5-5 CASSPGLAGGPQEQYF TGTGCCAGCAGCCCCGGACTAGCGGGAGGGCCTCAAGAGCAGTACTTC
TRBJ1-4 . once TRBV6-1 CAGGTPGREKLFF TGTGCCGGTGGGACACCTGGTCGTGAAAAACTGTTTTTT
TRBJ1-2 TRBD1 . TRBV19 CASIPGTGNGYTF TGTGCCAGTATTCCCGGGACAGGGAATGGCTACACCTTC
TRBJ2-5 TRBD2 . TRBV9 CASSPGISGEETQYF TGTGCCAGCAGCCCCGGGATTAGCGGGGAAGAGACCCAGTACTTC
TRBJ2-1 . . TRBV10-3 CAISESRGALVREQFF TGTGCCATCAGTGAGAGTCGGGGGGCGCTTGTTAGGGAGCAGTTCTTC
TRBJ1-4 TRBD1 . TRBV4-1 CASSSLGQGSNEKLFF TGCGCCAGCTCAAGCCTGGGACAGGGGTCTAATGAAAAACTGTTTTTT
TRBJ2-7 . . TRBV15 CATSIIKDKSYEQYF TGTGCCACCAGCATTATCAAGGACAAGTCCTACGAGCAGTACTTC
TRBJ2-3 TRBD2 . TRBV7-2 CASSLGVVLAGFTTDTQYF TGTGCCAGCAGCTTAGGGGTCGTGCTAGCGGGTTTTACCACAGATACGCAGTATTTT
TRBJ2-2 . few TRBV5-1 CASSLSTRGWTGELFF TGCGCCAGCAGCTTGTCTACAAGGGGATGGACCGGGGAGCTGTTTTTT
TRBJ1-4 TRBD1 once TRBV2 CASRLGQNEKLFF TGTGCCAGCAGATTGGGACAGAATGAAAAACTGTTTTTT